One sample yielded the 30 T cell receptor beta chains listed below, sequenced in a study of regulatory T cells in long-lasting Graves disease. Combining iRepertoire HTBI primers with Arm-PCR of CDR3 regions, the authors built TCR beta libraries. TCRdb recomputed calls from the multiplex PCR reads with MiXCR, one row per CDR3 protein. The repertoire consists of approximately 440,000 distinct CDR3 sequences, with 20% to 25% occurring once and the leading ten covering roughly 30%. Time point described: persistent/refractory GD, antithyroid drugs over 5 years with positive TRAb. Construction of the TCR library relied on RNA isolated from PBMCs. This specimen was peripheral blood mononuclear cells (PBMCs), taken when the disease was refractory, from a patient treated with antithyroid drugs. The receptors derive from a female donor with Graves disease.

This clonotype appeared many times. The rearrangement joins TRBV6-1 to TRBJ2-7; 8 bases are shared with TRBD1. Trimming removed 7 bases from V and 1 base from J; junction bases left unmatched: 12. Germline V lookup: CDR1 MNHNS, CDR2 SASEGT. The CDR3 is 16 amino acids. Here the CDR3 DNA reads TGTGCCAGCAAGAGGGCCGCACAGGGGGAATCCTACGAGCAGTACTTC. It translates to CASKRAAQGESYEQYF.

This clonotype was detected many times. V and J are TRBV7-9 and TRBJ2-7; possibly TRBD1 or TRBD2 for D (5 bases each). Germline CDR1 SEHNR, CDR2 FQNEAQ (reference sequence). The CDR3 covers 18 residues. V gave up 6 bases and J gave up 0 bases, with 24 bases separating them. CDR3 in DNA: TGTGCCAGCAGAAAGGAGGAAACGGGACGGGCCCTCTCCTACGAGCAGTACTTC. Translated: CASRKEETGRALSYEQYF. Filled out from reference TRBV7-9 and TRBJ2-7, the complete variable domain reads DTGVSQNPRHKITKRGQNVTFRCDPISEHNRLYWYRQTLGQGPEFLTYFQNEAQLEKSRLLSDRFSAERPKGSFSTLEIQRTEQGDSAMYLCASRKEETGRALSYEQYFGPGTRLTVT.

The chain has TRBV6-1 and TRBJ2-7, with TRBD1 matching 10 bases. From germline, CDR1 is MNHNS and CDR2 SASEGT. This CDR3 region has 15 residues. The ends lost 6 bases at V and 2 bases at J; junction bases unmatched: 7. The CDR3 DNA is TGTGCCAGCAGCGGTTCGACAGGGGGCACCTACGAGCAGTACTTC. Amino acids: CASSGSTGGTYEQYF.

The chain couples TRBV9 to TRBJ2-7, with D possibly matching TRBD2 (5 bases). The CDR3 loop spans 16 amino acids. In germline, CDR1 is SGDLS, CDR2 YYNGEE. Trimming removed 0 bases from V and 6 bases from J, with 19 bases in between. The CDR3 bases are TGTGCCAGCAGCGTAGCTACGGGTGGGAGTGCGGGCGAGCAGTACTTC. Residues: CASSVATGGSAGEQYF.

This clonotype has at least ten counts. This chain connects TRBV6-1 to TRBJ1-1; D remains unclear. The CDR3 length is 14 residues. V shed 6 bases and J shed 1 base, with 12 bases lying between them. Germline-derived CDR1 and CDR2 are MNHNS and SASEGT. For the CDR3, the DNA is TGTGCCAGCAGCCCATTCAGGAAGAACACTGAAGCTTTCTTT. Translation gives CASSPFRKNTEAFF.

This clonotype was recorded many times. The chain has TRBV7-3 and TRBJ2-2; D not certain. V was clipped by 5 bases and J by 2 bases, with 12 bases between them. In germline, CDR1 is SGHTA, CDR2 FQGTGA. This CDR3 is 15 amino acids long. CDR3 sequence reads: CASSPSWLNTGELFF. The CDR3, as DNA: TGTGCCAGCAGCCCCTCGTGGCTTAACACCGGGGAGCTGTTTTTT. Based on the CDR3 plus reference TRBV7-3 and TRBJ2-2, the full variable domain is GAGVSQTPSNKVTEKGKYVELRCDPISGHTALYWYRQSLGQGPEFLIYFQGTGAADDSGLPNDRFFAVRPEGSVSTLKIQRTERGDSAVYLCASSPSWLNTGELFFGEGSRLTVL.

There are many counts of this clonotype. V usage is TRBV28 and J usage is TRBJ2-7; 11 positions match TRBD2. The CDR3 spans 16 residues. V was clipped by 6 bases and J by 2 bases; unmatched bases: 9. Germline CDR1 is MDHEN and CDR2 is SYDVKM. Here the CDR3 DNA reads TGTGCCAGCAGCCAAGGGACTAGCGGAGAGGCCTACGAGCAGTACTTC. This translates into CASSQGTSGEAYEQYF.

The chain uses TRBV30 and TRBJ2-3; D unresolved. Germline V gene sequence: CDR1 GTSNPN, CDR2 SVGIG (reference sequence). The ends were cut back, 0 bases at V and 3 bases at J, with 19 bases in the middle. The CDR3 is made up of 17 amino acids. CDR3 DNA sequence: TGTGCCTGGAGTGTACCTTCCGTAGGGAAGCAGACAGATACGCAGTATTTT. It specifies CAWSVPSVGKQTDTQYF.

This clonotype was counted between two and nine times. The chain employs TRBV12-3 or TRBV12-4 and TRBJ1-5; the D gene is possibly TRBD1 (5 bases). The CDR3 consists of 15 residues. Trimming pared 1 base from V and 4 bases from J, leaving 11 bases between. CDR3 DNA sequence: TGTGCCAGCAGTTTAGGAGGGGATTTTAATCAGCCCCAGCATTTT. It is translated as CASSLGGDFNQPQHF.

This clonotype showed up just once. A much larger clone differs from this one at a single base, so this may be a read error. The chain couples TRBV11-2 to TRBJ1-5; the match to TRBD1 covers 9 bases. In germline, CDR1 is SGHAT, CDR2 FQNNGV. The CDR3 loop spans 15 amino acids. The CDR3 nucleotides read TGTGTCAGCAGCCGCGGGACAGGGTTGGTTCAGCCCCAGCATTTT. Its translation is CVSSRGTGLVQPQHF.

The sample holds a few counts of this clonotype. A much larger clone sits a single nucleotide away, making a read error possible. The chain uses TRBV7-9 and TRBJ2-7; D uncertain. Per the germline V gene, CDR1 is SEHNR and CDR2 is FQNEAQ (reference sequence). Between the trimmed V and J ends, which lost 2 bases and 0 bases, there was a span of 2 bases. This CDR3 has 12 residues. The CDR3 reads CASSLPSYEQYF. The CDR3 nucleotides are TGTGCCAGCAGCTTACCCTCCTACGAGCAGTACTTC.

The table lists this clonotype with many counts. The rearrangement joins TRBV7-2 to TRBJ2-2; no clear D. The V end lost 5 bases, the J end lost 1 base, and 8 bases lay between the germline ends. CDR3 size: 14 residues. The germline V gene has CDR1 SGHTA and CDR2 FQGNSA. CDR3 region: CASSPTLNTGELFF. In DNA, the CDR3 is TGTGCCAGCAGCCCGACCCTGAACACCGGGGAGCTGTTTTTT.

This clonotype was observed a handful of times. J is TRBJ2-7 and V is TRBV6-2 or TRBV6-3; 11 bases agree with TRBD2. V lost 2 bases to trimming and J lost 5 bases; unmatched junction nucleotides: 5. The CDR3 spans 15 residues. CDR1 and CDR2 (germline): MNHEY, SVGEGT. The CDR3 sequence: CASSYGTSGSNEQYF. CDR3 DNA sequence: TGTGCCAGCAGTTACGGAACTAGCGGGAGTAACGAGCAGTACTTC.

This clonotype was seen only a few times. The chain recombines TRBV7-2 with TRBJ2-5; D possibly corresponds to TRBD2 (5 bases). Germline-derived CDR1 and CDR2 are SGHTA and FQGNSA. Trimming cost V 5 bases and J 4 bases, with 17 bases left between them. The CDR3 contains 15 residues. The CDR3 nucleotides read TGTGCCAGCAGCCCAACGGCCCTAGCAGGAGAGACCCAGTACTTC. Translating it yields CASSPTALAGETQYF.

The table lists this clonotype with many counts. V usage is TRBV28 and J usage is TRBJ1-2; D ambiguous. The CDR3 length is 13 residues. The V gene's germline CDR1 is MDHEN and CDR2 SYDVKM. Trimming removed 2 bases at V and 8 bases at J, with 12 bases between. The CDR3 nucleotides read TGTGCCAGCAGTTTACCTGAATCGGGGGGCTACACCTTC. This gives the protein CASSLPESGGYTF.

This clonotype was picked up one time. The chain combines TRBV6-2 or TRBV6-3 with TRBJ2-7, with no clear D. Deletions cut 4 bases from V and 6 bases from J, with 10 bases between. The CDR3 extends over 12 amino acids. Germline values: CDR1 MNHEY, CDR2 SVGEGT. This CDR3 is CASSWAAAEQYF. The CDR3 DNA reads as TGTGCCAGCAGTTGGGCGGCTGCCGAGCAGTACTTC.

The rearrangement joins TRBV19 to TRBJ2-5, with 11 bases that match TRBD2. There are 14 residues in the CDR3. Losses at the gene ends were 6 bases for V and 4 bases for J; bases not matched to a gene: 4. Germline V CDR1 and CDR2: LNHDA, SQIVND (reference sequence). CDR3 residues: CASRTSGKSETQYF. CDR3 sequence (DNA): TGTGCCAGTAGGACTAGCGGGAAATCAGAGACCCAGTACTTC.

This CDR3 reads CSARVAGLETQYF. Written as DNA, the CDR3 is TGCAGTGCTAGAGTAGCGGGACTGGAGACCCAGTACTTC. The rearrangement links TRBV20-1 to TRBJ2-5, with 8 bases matching TRBD2. Losses at the gene ends were 1 base for V and 5 bases for J; bases not matched to a gene: 3. The germline V gene has CDR1 DFQATT and CDR2 SNEGSKA (reference sequence). The CDR3 runs to 13 residues.

This clonotype was seen ten or more times. The J gene is TRBJ2-7, the V gene TRBV20-1; TRBD2 might be the D (6 bases). CDR1 DFQATT and CDR2 SNEGSKA come from the germline V gene (reference sequence). Trimming shortened V by 3 bases and J by 2 bases, and 11 bases separated the two germline ends. The CDR3 loop spans 13 amino acids. In DNA form, the CDR3 reads TGCAGTGCTAGCGGCGGGGTCACCTACGAGCAGTACTTC. This codes for CSASGGVTYEQYF.

The sample holds many counts of this clonotype. The chain combines TRBV28 with TRBJ2-7, with D uncertain. The V gene's germline CDR1 is MDHEN and CDR2 SYDVKM. The V end was cut by 3 bases, the J end by 3 bases, with 15 bases between. This CDR3 spans 15 amino acids. CDR3 region: CASSLADTVNYEQYF. CDR3 in DNA: TGTGCCAGCAGTTTGGCAGACACGGTAAACTACGAGCAGTACTTC.

This chain connects TRBV6-1 to TRBJ1-1, with D unresolved. V was cut by 7 bases and J by 2 bases, with 11 bases left in between. CDR1 is MNHNS and CDR2 is SASEGT in the germline V gene. The CDR3 contains 13 residues. The CDR3 spells CASTPGRNTEAFF. CDR3 DNA sequence: TGTGCCAGCACCCCGGGTCGAAACACTGAAGCTTTCTTT.

There are many counts of this clonotype. CDR3: CASRGGGYGYTF. The CDR3 DNA sequence: TGTGCCAGTCGAGGGGGTGGCTATGGCTACACCTTC. V gene TRBV27 combines with J gene TRBJ1-2; D possibly corresponds to TRBD1 (6 bases). The CDR3 contains 12 residues. Germline-derived CDR1 and CDR2 are MNHEY and SMNVEV (reference sequence). The germline V and J ends were trimmed by 9 bases and 4 bases, with 12 bases remaining between them.

This clonotype has only a few counts. V gene TRBV28 combines with J gene TRBJ2-7; 10 nucleotides align to TRBD2. The V and J ends lost 9 bases and 6 bases, in that order; junction bases with no gene match: 11. The germline V gene has CDR1 MDHEN and CDR2 SYDVKM. The CDR3 contains 14 residues. CDR3 loop: CASIWASGRGEQYF. CDR3 nucleotide sequence: TGTGCCAGTATCTGGGCTAGCGGGAGAGGCGAGCAGTACTTC.

The rearrangement uses TRBV24-1 and TRBJ2-1; D is undetermined. This CDR3 is 16 amino acids long. V shed 5 bases and J shed 3 bases, with 16 bases lying between them. CDR1 and CDR2 (germline): KGHDR, SFDVKD. The CDR3 DNA is TGTGCCACCAGTGGGGCAACCCGAGCCCTCTACAATGAGCAGTTCTTC. Translation: CATSGATRALYNEQFF.

This chain uses TRBV19 with TRBJ2-7, with TRBD2 matching over 9 bases. V dropped 4 bases and J dropped 0; count of bases not matched to a gene: 7. The germline V gene encodes CDR1 LNHDA and CDR2 SQIVND (reference sequence). The CDR3 is 16 amino acids. CDR3 nucleotide sequence: TGTGCCAGTAGTAGGGTGGCTAGCGGGACCTCCTACGAGCAGTACTTC. This gives the protein CASSRVASGTSYEQYF.

This clonotype was seen many times. Relative to the germline gene, one junction end is altered; a read error may explain this. This rearrangement joins TRBV6-1 to TRBJ1-2; D gene uncertain. The CDR3 length is 17 residues. CDR1 and CDR2 (germline): MNHNS, SASEGT. CDR3 region: CASNEAPVGRTPYGYTF. In DNA, the CDR3 is TGTGCCAGCAATGAAGCGCCCGTCGGCAGGACCCCCTATGGCTACACCTTC.

The chain couples TRBV5-5 to TRBJ2-2; 8 nucleotides line up with TRBD1. Germline CDR1 reads SGHKS; CDR2 reads YYEKEE (reference sequence). This CDR3 has 16 residues. With V trimmed by 1 base and J by 4 bases, 6 bases remained unmatched. CDR3 region: CASSLSGQGGTGELFF. CDR3 nucleotides: TGTGCCAGCAGCTTGTCAGGACAGGGCGGCACCGGGGAGCTGTTTTTT.

The chain employs TRBV28 and TRBJ2-5; the match to TRBD2 covers 15 bases. Germline V lookup: CDR1 MDHEN, CDR2 SYDVKM. The V and J ends lost 7 bases and 4 bases, in that order; junction bases with no gene match: 10. The CDR3 runs 17 residues. The CDR3 bases are TGTGCCAGCATAGATGGGGGACTAGCGGGAGGTGGAGAGACCCAGTACTTC. Amino acid sequence: CASIDGGLAGGGETQYF.

This clonotype occurred many times. In DNA, the CDR3 is TGTGCCAGCAGTGAATTTTCAGGGTCCCCCATTGGCGGCTACACCTTC. This encodes CASSEFSGSPIGGYTF. The chain uses TRBV6-1 and TRBJ1-2; D might be TRBD1 (5 bases). The CDR3 has 16 amino acids. Germline V CDR1 and CDR2: MNHNS, SASEGT. The ends were cut back, 2 bases at V and 8 bases at J, with 21 bases in the middle.

This clonotype was recorded a few times. The CDR3 DNA sequence: TGTGCCAGCAGCGGCTTACCGGGACAGGGGGGAGGGGTATACAATGAGCAGTTCTTC. It encodes CASSGLPGQGGGVYNEQFF. The chain combines TRBV9 with TRBJ2-1; 11 nucleotides line up with TRBD1. The CDR3 has 19 residues. V shed 3 bases, J shed 4 bases, and the junction held 15 bases outside the gene matches. The V gene's germline CDR1 is SGDLS and CDR2 YYNGEE.